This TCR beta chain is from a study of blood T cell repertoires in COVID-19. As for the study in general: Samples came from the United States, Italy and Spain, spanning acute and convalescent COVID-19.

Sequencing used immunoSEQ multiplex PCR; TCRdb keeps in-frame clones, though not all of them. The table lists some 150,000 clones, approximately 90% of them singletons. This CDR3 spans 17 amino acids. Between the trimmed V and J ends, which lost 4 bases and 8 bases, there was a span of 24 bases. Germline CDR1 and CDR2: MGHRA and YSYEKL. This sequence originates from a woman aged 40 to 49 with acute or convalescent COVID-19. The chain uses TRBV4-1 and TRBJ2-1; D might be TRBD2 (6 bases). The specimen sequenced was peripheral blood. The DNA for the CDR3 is TGCGCCAGCAGCCGACATGTGACAGTTGCACCGGGGGATGAGCAGTTCTTC. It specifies CASSRHVTVAPGDEQFF.